The 29 T cell receptor beta chains listed next were all sequenced from one sample in a study of beta chain features in type 1 diabetes. Their recognized antigens are unknown. Of the isolated RNA, all was reverse transcribed, and so the sequenced material was expressed TCRB transcripts. The method was immunoSEQ multiplex PCR; TCRdb's version includes in-frame clones alone and lacks a portion of them. This sample has about 280,000 clones; approximately 16% occur once, and the top ten carry more than 0.015%. Study conclusions and caveats: Type 1 diabetes patients had moderately but significantly shorter TCRB CDR3s in all four CD4+ subsets.

The material sequenced was naive CD4+ T cells from blood. All receptors derive from a man younger than 30 with type 1 diabetes.

The CDR3 region has the DNA TGCGCCAGCAGCCAAGTCGGGAAAATGAACACTGAAGCTTTCTTT. It translates to CASSQVGKMNTEAFF. This rearrangement joins TRBV4-3 to TRBJ1-1; D is uncertain. The CDR3 loop spans 15 amino acids. Germline V gives CDR1 LGHNA, CDR2 YSLEER. V lost 1 base and J lost 0, with 9 bases in between.

V gene TRBV18 combines with J gene TRBJ1-2; 8 bases align to TRBD1. Germline-derived CDR1 and CDR2 are KGHSH and LQKENI. The CDR3 has 18 amino acids. V lost 2 bases and J lost 6; bases outside the gene matches: 17. Here the CDR3 reads CASSPSPGQGAEPHGYTF. The CDR3 bases are TGTGCCAGCTCACCAAGTCCCGGCCAGGGGGCTGAACCTCATGGCTACACCTTC. Full variable domain (rest looked up from reference TRBV18 and TRBJ1-2): NAGVMQNPRHLVRRRGQEARLRCSPMKGHSHVYWYRQLPEEGLKFMVYLQKENIIDESGMPKERFSAEFPKEGPSILRIQQVVRGDSAAYFCASSPSPGQGAEPHGYTFGSGTRLTVV.

The V call is TRBV4-1, the J call TRBJ2-5; 8 nucleotides match TRBD2. Germline CDR1 and CDR2: MGHRA and YSYEKL. The V gene end was trimmed by 4 bases and the J gene end by 4 bases; junction bases not matched to a gene: 11. The CDR3 sequence is 16 residues long. The CDR3 coding sequence is TGCGCCAGCAGCCCGGGGGGGCCAGGCGTGGGAGAGACCCAGTACTTC. Amino acid sequence: CASSPGGPGVGETQYF.

This clone was observed a few times. The chain has TRBV7-2 and TRBJ2-7; D perhaps matches TRBD1 (5 bases). V was clipped by 6 bases and J by 3 bases, with 15 bases between them. Germline V gives CDR1 SGHTA, CDR2 FQGNSA. The CDR3 is 14 amino acids. The chain's CDR3 is CASSRAFDSYEQYF. CDR3 nucleotide sequence: TGTGCCAGCAGTAGGGCGTTTGACAGCTACGAGCAGTACTTC.

V is TRBV5-1 and J is TRBJ2-7; 9 bases agree with TRBD1. CDR3 length: 17 residues. V lost 4 bases, J lost 4 bases, and 15 bases stayed unmatched. Germline CDR1 SGHRS, CDR2 YFSETQ. CDR3 nucleotides: TGCGCCAGCAGCGTGGGGACTTTACAGGGGGCGCATTACGAGCAGTACTTC. It translates to CASSVGTLQGAHYEQYF.

This clone was seen a few times. This chain joins TRBV28 and TRBJ2-2; maybe TRBD1 (5 bases). This CDR3 has 13 amino acids. V dropped 7 bases and J dropped 4 bases, with 10 bases sitting between them. In germline, CDR1 is MDHEN, CDR2 SYDVKM. In DNA, the CDR3 is TGTGCCAGCACCTCAGGGATCACCGGGGAGCTGTTTTTT. Encoded protein: CASTSGITGELFF. The whole variable domain, remainder taken from reference TRBV28 and TRBJ2-2, is DVKVTQSSRYLVKRTGEKVFLECVQDMDHENMFWYRQDPGLGLRLIYFSYDVKMKEKGDIPEGYSVSREKKERFSLILESASTNQTSMYLCASTSGITGELFFGEGSRLTVL.

In its sample, this clone was seen a few times. The V gene is TRBV20-1, the J gene TRBJ1-2, with D unresolved. The CDR3 consists of 11 residues. The germline CDR1 and CDR2 sequences are DFQATT and SNEGSKA (reference sequence). Trimming left V 6 bases short and J 3 bases short, with 8 bases between. The CDR3 region is CSAPQDYGYTF. The CDR3 DNA reads as TGCAGTGCCCCCCAGGACTATGGCTACACCTTC.

This chain links TRBV7-2 with TRBJ2-7; 11 bases map to TRBD2. Trimming removed 1 base from V and 1 base from J; junction bases left unmatched: 6. This CDR3 contains 17 residues. CDR1 SGHTA and CDR2 FQGNSA come from the germline V gene. CDR3 DNA: TGTGCCAGCAGCTTAGAAGGCGCTAGCGGGAGGTCCTACGAGCAGTACTTC. It translates to CASSLEGASGRSYEQYF. Filled out from reference TRBV7-2 and TRBJ2-7, the complete variable domain reads GAGVSQSPSNKVTEKGKDVELRCDPISGHTALYWYRQSLGQGLEFLIYFQGNSAPDKSGLPSDRFSAERTGGSVSTLTIQRTQQEDSAVYLCASSLEGASGRSYEQYFGPGTRLTVT.

A few counts support this clone. The V gene is TRBV29-1, the J gene TRBJ2-1; 10 nucleotides match TRBD2. CDR1 and CDR2 from the germline V gene are SQVTM and ANQGSEA. J lost 7 bases, V lost 7 bases, and 13 bases had no gene match. The CDR3 extends over 15 amino acids. CDR3 DNA: TGCAGCGGCCACCCGAGCCAGCGGGGGGGGAATGAGCAGTTCTTC. As protein: CSGHPSQRGGNEQFF.

The chain joins TRBV2 to TRBJ2-7; D might be TRBD2 (6 bases). V lost 4 bases and J 3 bases, leaving 22 bases between the germline ends. This CDR3 comprises 17 residues. Germline V gene sequence: CDR1 SNHLY, CDR2 FYNNEI. CDR3 region: CASSVPRVWEADYEQYF. The CDR3 nucleotides read TGTGCCAGCAGTGTCCCCAGGGTCTGGGAGGCTGACTACGAGCAGTACTTC.

The rearrangement links TRBV6-5 to TRBJ1-5; the D is unclear. V was trimmed by 5 bases and J by 7 bases, leaving 15 bases between them. The germline V gene encodes CDR1 MNHEY and CDR2 SVGAGI. The CDR3 consists of 14 residues. The CDR3 nucleotides are TGTGCCAGCAGTGATGAGGGTTTAAAACAGCCCCAGCATTTT. Protein sequence: CASSDEGLKQPQHF.

A few counts support this clone. V is TRBV15 and J is TRBJ2-5; possibly TRBD2 for D (5 bases). Germline loops: CDR1 LNHNV, CDR2 YYDKDF (reference sequence). This CDR3 comprises 16 residues. V was shortened by 3 bases and J by 1 base, with 15 bases between the two germline ends. Written as DNA, the CDR3 is TGTGCCACCAGCAGTGCGGGCTCCCGGGTCCAAGAGACCCAGTACTTC. Translating it yields CATSSAGSRVQETQYF. The whole variable domain, filled in from reference TRBV15 and TRBJ2-5, reads DAMVIQNPRYQVTQFGKPVTLSCSQTLNHNVMYWYQQKSSQAPKLLFHYYDKDFNNEADTPDNFQSRRPNTSFCFLDIRSPGLGDTAMYLCATSSAGSRVQETQYFGPGTRLLVL.

The chain links TRBV28 to TRBJ1-1, with 8 nucleotides matching TRBD1. CDR1 and CDR2 (germline): MDHEN, SYDVKM. The CDR3 runs to 13 residues. The V segment lost 8 bases and the J segment 6 bases; nucleotides outside the gene matches: 8. The CDR3 region is CASVTGGIAEAFF. In DNA form, the CDR3 reads TGTGCCAGCGTAACAGGGGGGATCGCTGAAGCTTTCTTT.

The V call is TRBV6-5, the J call TRBJ1-5; tentative D call: TRBD1 (6 bases). CDR1 is MNHEY and CDR2 is SVGAGI in the germline V gene. Trimming took off 6 bases at V and 6 bases at J, with 15 bases between the two ends. The CDR3 covers 14 residues. CDR3 nucleotides: TGTGCCAGCAGCTCCCGGGGGGGCACTCAGCCCCAGCATTTT. It yields the protein CASSSRGGTQPQHF.

The chain uses TRBV7-2 and TRBJ1-5, with 7 bases aligning to TRBD1. The germline V gene has CDR1 SGHTA and CDR2 FQGNSA. The junction had 7 bases not matched to a gene; V was cut back by 5 bases and J by 9 bases. This CDR3 region has 13 residues. The CDR3 region is CASSLEDRLPQHF. As DNA, the CDR3 is TGTGCCAGCAGCCTAGAGGACAGGTTGCCCCAGCATTTT. Variable domain in full (rest from reference TRBV7-2 and TRBJ1-5): GAGVSQSPSNKVTEKGKDVELRCDPISGHTALYWYRQSLGQGLEFLIYFQGNSAPDKSGLPSDRFSAERTGGSVSTLTIQRTQQEDSAVYLCASSLEDRLPQHFGDGTRLSIL.

The chain carries TRBV18 and TRBJ2-7, with 10 bases aligning to TRBD2. Germline CDR1 and CDR2: KGHSH and LQKENI. This CDR3 has 15 amino acids. Losses at the gene ends were 3 bases for V and 5 bases for J; bases not matched to a gene: 7. CDR3 nucleotides: TGTGCCAGCTCACCCTTAGCGGGAGGCGGCCACGAGCAGTACTTC. Its protein product is CASSPLAGGGHEQYF.

This clone has more than one count but fewer than ten. The V call is TRBV7-9, the J call TRBJ1-5, with unresolved D. CDR1 SEHNR and CDR2 FQNEAQ come from the germline V gene (reference sequence). The V gene lost 5 bases and the J gene lost 0 bases, with 8 bases spanning the gap. The CDR3 has 14 amino acids. This chain's CDR3 is CASSSPHSNQPQHF. Here the CDR3 DNA reads TGTGCCAGCAGCAGCCCCCATAGCAATCAGCCCCAGCATTTT.

The sample holds a few counts of this clone. The chain links TRBV15 to TRBJ2-7; D perhaps matches TRBD1 (7 bases). V was shortened by 1 base and J by 3 bases, with 16 bases between the two germline ends. CDR1 and CDR2 from the germline V gene are LNHNV and YYDKDF (reference sequence). This CDR3 is 16 amino acids long. The DNA of the CDR3 is TGTGCCACCAGCAGAGTGGGCGGGACAGCCCTCTACGAGCAGTACTTC. Translating gives CATSRVGGTALYEQYF.

J is TRBJ2-1 and V is TRBV7-2; no reliable D call. This CDR3 has 12 residues. V dropped 3 bases and J dropped 6 bases, with 6 bases sitting between them. Germline V gives CDR1 SGHTA, CDR2 FQGNSA. The CDR3 is CASSFLGNEQFF. The CDR3 DNA reads as TGTGCCAGCAGCTTCCTCGGCAATGAGCAGTTCTTC.

The V gene is TRBV15, the J gene TRBJ2-1, with D hard to call. V was cut by 2 bases and J by 3 bases, with 14 bases left in between. CDR1 LNHNV and CDR2 YYDKDF come from the germline V gene (reference sequence). The CDR3 loop spans 16 amino acids. CDR3 in DNA: TGTGCCACCAGCAGACGGGTCCGCCGAGGCTACAATGAGCAGTTCTTC. Its translation is CATSRRVRRGYNEQFF.

The table lists this clone with a few counts. V gene TRBV5-1 combines with J gene TRBJ2-3, with D maybe TRBD1 (5 bases). Per germline, CDR1 SGHRS and CDR2 YFSETQ. With 5 bases removed from V and 3 bases from J, the gap between germline ends came to 13 bases. The CDR3 sequence is 14 residues long. The CDR3 coding sequence is TGCGCCAGCAGTAGGACATCAAGAACAGATACGCAGTATTTT. Translating it yields CASSRTSRTDTQYF.

V is TRBV25-1 and J is TRBJ2-1; possibly TRBD2 for D (5 bases). This CDR3 contains 15 residues. V shed 2 bases and J shed 0 bases, with 8 bases lying between them. Germline loops: CDR1 MGHDK, CDR2 SYGVNS. The CDR3: CASSEPAASYNEQFF. Here the CDR3 DNA reads TGTGCCAGCAGTGAACCAGCGGCCTCCTACAATGAGCAGTTCTTC. The variable domain in full, with the rest retrieved from reference TRBV25-1 and TRBJ2-1, is EADIYQTPRYLVIGTGKKITLECSQTMGHDKMYWYQQDPGMELHLIHYSYGVNSTEKGDLSSESTVSRIRTEHFPLTLESARPSHTSQYLCASSEPAASYNEQFFGPGTRLTVL.

This chain links TRBV6-5 with TRBJ2-7, with D tentatively TRBD1 (5 bases). This CDR3 is 15 amino acids long. Germline V lookup: CDR1 MNHEY, CDR2 SVGAGI. V dropped 2 bases and J dropped 0 bases, with 11 bases sitting between them. The CDR3 is CASSYKGLSSYEQYF. The CDR3 DNA sequence: TGTGCCAGCAGTTACAAGGGGTTAAGCTCCTACGAGCAGTACTTC.

The chain uses TRBV28 and TRBJ1-1, with D tentatively TRBD1 (6 bases). From germline, CDR1 is MDHEN and CDR2 SYDVKM. The CDR3 sequence is 14 residues long. The V end was cut by 4 bases, the J end by 2 bases, with 11 bases between. The CDR3, as DNA: TGTGCCAGCAGTTACTTACAGGGAAACACTGAAGCTTTCTTT. Protein sequence: CASSYLQGNTEAFF.

This clone appeared a few times. The chain recombines TRBV5-1 with TRBJ2-7; TRBD1 matches 7 bases. Germline trimming cut 4 bases from V and 3 bases from J; bases unmatched to any gene: 7. The CDR3 is 14 residues long. Germline loops: CDR1 SGHRS, CDR2 YFSETQ. The CDR3: CASSLDRVRYEQYF. In DNA, the CDR3 is TGCGCCAGCAGCCTAGACAGGGTCCGCTACGAGCAGTACTTC.

The CDR3 coding sequence is TGCGCCAGCAGCCAAGTCGAAGGGGGGGCTCACGAGCAGTACTTC. This encodes CASSQVEGGAHEQYF. V and J are TRBV4-3 and TRBJ2-7; possible D gene TRBD2, 7 bases. Trimming shortened V by 1 base and J by 5 bases, and 15 bases separated the two germline ends. Germline CDR1 is LGHNA and CDR2 is YSLEER. CDR3 length equals 15 residues.

The chain has TRBV6-5 and TRBJ2-7; 9 bases line up with TRBD1. CDR1 MNHEY and CDR2 SVGAGI come from the germline V gene. J was trimmed by 2 bases and V by 6 bases; bases with no gene match: 5. This CDR3 is built from 14 residues. In DNA form, the CDR3 reads TGTGCCAGCAGCCACCACAGGGGGCCCTACGAGCAGTACTTC. It yields the protein CASSHHRGPYEQYF.

A few counts support this clone. CDR3 residues: CASSVTSGGRLTGELFF. As DNA, the CDR3 is TGTGCCAGCAGCGTGACTAGCGGGGGTCGACTCACCGGGGAGCTGTTTTTT. This chain uses TRBV9 with TRBJ2-2; 12 positions agree with TRBD2. Germline lookup yields CDR1 SGDLS and CDR2 YYNGEE. This CDR3 is 17 amino acids long. V gave up 2 bases and J gave up 4 bases; unmatched junction bases: 6.

This clone was found a few times. This sequence joins TRBV11-2 and TRBJ2-7, with 10 bases matching TRBD1. The CDR3 length is 17 residues. Germline values: CDR1 SGHAT, CDR2 FQNNGV. V was pared by 2 bases and J by 3 bases, with 10 bases of the junction left unmatched. This chain's CDR3 is CASSLRFRGDRGYEQYF. In DNA form, the CDR3 reads TGTGCCAGCAGCTTAAGATTTAGAGGGGACAGGGGCTACGAGCAGTACTTC.